This entry lists 26 T cell receptor beta chains sequenced from one sample in a study of TIL therapy for anti-PD-1-resistant metastatic lung cancer (dated by TCRdb to the early 2020s). The sample's time point, from its label and the paper: pre-treatment sample, taken before nivolumab and TIL therapy. The baseline tumor samples were excised metastases, mostly pleural nodules or supraclavicular lymph nodes, taken from the same resection that was used to grow TIL. Using bias-controlled multiplex PCR with the immunoSEQ v3 hsTCRB kit, the TCR beta CDR3 regions were amplified from genomic DNA. TCRdb re-hosts the immuneACCESS table, in-frame sequences only. Its copies lack some clones; in the studies checked, an unresolved V gene accounts for under half of them, and the cause for the rest is not known. The sample has approximately 87,000 clones on record, about three fifths of them singletons. In total, the top ten clones hold roughly 11% of the sample.

Sample: tumor tissue, taken at baseline. Source of these receptors: a person between 30 and 80 years old with non-small cell lung cancer.

This clone was observed a handful of times. V and J are TRBV9 and TRBJ2-2; TRBD2 might be the D (6 bases). The CDR3 spans 16 residues. The V gene's germline CDR1 is SGDLS and CDR2 YYNGEE. The ends were cut back, 4 bases at V and 0 bases at J, with 13 bases in the middle. The CDR3 DNA follows: TGTGCCAGCAGCCCGCGGGACTCCCCGAACACCGGGGAGCTGTTTTTT. Translated: CASSPRDSPNTGELFF.

The chain couples TRBV3-1 (or the pseudogene TRBV3-2) to TRBJ2-7, with TRBD2 identical over 12 bases. CDR3 length: 16 amino acids. The germline gives CDR1 LGHDT, CDR2 YNNKEL (reference sequence). V shed 1 base, J shed 6 bases, and the junction held 7 bases outside the gene matches. Here the CDR3 reads CASSQVGASGRGEQYF. The DNA of the CDR3 is TGTGCCAGCAGCCAAGTTGGGGCTAGCGGGAGGGGCGAGCAGTACTTC.

This rearrangement joins TRBV28 to TRBJ2-5; TRBD1 matches at 8 bases. In germline, CDR1 is MDHEN, CDR2 SYDVKM. The CDR3 runs 18 residues. Trimming removed 3 bases from V and 4 bases from J; junction bases left unmatched: 16. CDR3 in DNA: TGTGCCAGCAGTTTCCCCCAGACGGGACAGGTGGCGGGAGAGACCCAGTACTTC. Residues: CASSFPQTGQVAGETQYF.

The rearrangement joins TRBV6-5 to TRBJ2-4; the D gene could be TRBD1 or TRBD2 (7 bases each). V lost 6 bases and J lost 7, with 16 bases in between. The CDR3 has 14 residues. Germline CDR1 and CDR2: MNHEY and SVGAGI. The CDR3 DNA reads TGTGCCAGCAGGACTAGCTCAGGGGGGAACATTCAGTACTTC. Translated: CASRTSSGGNIQYF.

The chain links TRBV7-2 to TRBJ1-3; a possible D gene is TRBD1 (6 bases). Germline V gives CDR1 SGHTA, CDR2 FQGNSA. The CDR3 runs 14 residues. Between the trimmed V and J ends, which lost 5 bases and 8 bases, there was a span of 16 bases. The CDR3 sequence: CASSATTGADTIYF. The CDR3 nucleotides are TGTGCCAGCAGCGCCACGACAGGCGCGGACACCATATATTTT.

The chain links TRBV28 to TRBJ2-7; TRBD1 might be the D (6 bases). Germline V gene lookup returns CDR1 MDHEN and CDR2 SYDVKM. The CDR3 covers 14 residues. V lost 5 bases, J lost 2 bases, and 13 bases lay in between. The CDR3 spells CASSPTGSTYEQYF. The CDR3 nucleotides read TGTGCCAGCAGTCCCACAGGGTCCACCTACGAGCAGTACTTC.

J is TRBJ2-3 and V is TRBV9, with TRBD2 matching over 11 bases. CDR3 length: 18 amino acids. The J segment lost 0 bases and the V segment lost 3 bases, leaving 9 bases of the junction unmatched. Germline V gene sequence: CDR1 SGDLS, CDR2 YYNGEE. DNA for the CDR3: TGTGCCAGCAGCGCTTCCGCTAGCGGGAGGTATAGCACAGATACGCAGTATTTT. As protein: CASSASASGRYSTDTQYF.

The chain combines TRBV24-1 with TRBJ2-1; 12 bases line up with TRBD1. The length of the CDR3 is 17 residues. Germline trimming cut 6 bases from V and 3 bases from J; bases unmatched to any gene: 8. Germline V gives CDR1 KGHDR, CDR2 SFDVKD. The CDR3 sequence: CATSPRGTGGIYNEQFF. The CDR3 coding sequence is TGTGCCACCAGTCCTAGGGGGACAGGGGGCATCTACAATGAGCAGTTCTTC.

This sequence joins TRBV28 and TRBJ1-2; 9 nucleotides agree with TRBD1. This CDR3 spans 14 amino acids. V trimming: 4 bases; J trimming: 7 bases; junction bases outside the gene matches: 7. CDR1 and CDR2 (germline): MDHEN, SYDVKM. The CDR3 DNA reads TGTGCCAGCAGTTCCGGACAGGGGAGTGGTGGCTACACCTTC. As protein: CASSSGQGSGGYTF.

The chain uses TRBV5-1 and TRBJ2-3; D unclear. The V end lost 4 bases, the J end lost 3 bases, and 15 bases lay between the germline ends. Germline V CDR1 and CDR2: SGHRS, YFSETQ. CDR3 size: 15 residues. The CDR3 bases are TGCGCCAGCAGCGTGGCTTCGACACGGACAGATACGCAGTATTTT. Protein: CASSVASTRTDTQYF.

This rearrangement joins TRBV19 to TRBJ2-6; a weak D match, TRBD1 (5 bases). V was cut by 2 bases and J by 4 bases, with 9 bases left in between. CDR1 is LNHDA and CDR2 is SQIVND in the germline V gene (reference sequence). The CDR3 runs to 15 residues. The CDR3: CASSIRGTGANVLTF. The CDR3 DNA reads as TGTGCCAGTAGTATAAGGGGCACAGGGGCCAACGTCCTGACTTTC.

This clone was detected only a few times. The chain uses TRBV11-2 and TRBJ2-1; D unresolved. Germline assignment: CDR1 SGHAT and CDR2 FQNNGV. The CDR3 extends over 11 amino acids. V lost 3 bases and J lost 12, with 9 bases in between. CDR3 in DNA: TGTGCCAGCAGCTTGGGGTCAGCGCAGTTCTTC. This translates into CASSLGSAQFF.

The chain uses TRBV6-6 and TRBJ2-5, with D tentatively TRBD1 or TRBD2 (5 bases each). Germline CDR1 is MNHNY and CDR2 is SVGAGI (reference sequence). V was pared by 2 bases and J by 4 bases, with 17 bases between. CDR3 length: 16 residues. The CDR3 reads CASSYDSPRDAETQYF. The CDR3 bases are TGTGCCAGCAGTTACGATTCCCCTCGGGACGCAGAGACCCAGTACTTC.

This sequence joins TRBV7-9 and TRBJ1-1; D unresolved. The CDR3 runs 15 residues. Germline V gene data show CDR1 as SEHNR and CDR2 as FQNEAQ (reference sequence). V was trimmed by 2 bases and J by 2 bases, leaving 12 bases between them. CDR3 DNA: TGTGCCAGCAGCTTAACCTCCGGGTTTAACACTGAAGCTTTCTTT. Protein sequence: CASSLTSGFNTEAFF. Filled out from reference TRBV7-9 and TRBJ1-1, the complete variable domain reads DTGVSQNPRHKITKRGQNVTFRCDPISEHNRLYWYRQTLGQGPEFLTYFQNEAQLEKSRLLSDRFSAERPKGSFSTLEIQRTEQGDSAMYLCASSLTSGFNTEAFFGQGTRLTVV.

The V and J genes are TRBV4-3 and TRBJ2-5; perhaps TRBD1 as D (6 bases). Trimming took 1 base from V and 5 from J, leaving 8 bases between them. The CDR3 covers 13 residues. The V gene's germline CDR1 is LGHNA and CDR2 YSLEER. Here the CDR3 DNA reads TGCGCCAGCAGCCAAGTCAGGGGTGAGACCCAGTACTTC. Protein sequence: CASSQVRGETQYF.

This clone was seen only a few times. This rearrangement joins TRBV7-9 to TRBJ1-5; TRBD1 aligns across 7 bases. CDR1 is SEHNR and CDR2 is FQNEAQ in the germline V gene (reference sequence). Germline trimming cut 5 bases from V and 5 bases from J; bases unmatched to any gene: 9. The CDR3 is 15 residues long. The CDR3 loop reads CASSHRDSTYQPQHF. In DNA, the CDR3 is TGTGCCAGCAGCCACCGGGACAGTACCTATCAGCCCCAGCATTTT.

The chain carries TRBV19 and TRBJ1-1, with unresolved D. The V end was cut by 5 bases, the J end by 3 bases, with 13 bases between. This CDR3 spans 14 amino acids. Germline V gene lookup returns CDR1 LNHDA and CDR2 SQIVND (reference sequence). The CDR3 protein is CASSPRRRDTEAFF. As DNA, the CDR3 is TGTGCCAGTAGTCCCCGGAGGAGGGACACTGAAGCTTTCTTT.

The rearrangement links TRBV2 to TRBJ1-2; tentative D call: TRBD1 (5 bases). Trimming removed 11 bases at V and 8 bases at J, with 12 bases between. The CDR3 spans 10 residues. From germline, CDR1 is SNHLY and CDR2 FYNNEI. CDR3 protein: CAEAGRGYTF. CDR3 sequence (DNA): TGTGCCGAGGCAGGGCGAGGCTACACCTTC.

This clone was seen only a few times. This chain uses TRBV2 with TRBJ2-7, with 10 bases identical to TRBD1. The V gene end was trimmed by 6 bases and the J gene end by 1 base; junction bases not matched to a gene: 6. The CDR3 extends over 15 amino acids. Germline-derived CDR1 and CDR2 are SNHLY and FYNNEI. CDR3 sequence: CASRTRTGGSYEQYF. The CDR3 DNA reads as TGTGCCAGCAGGACCCGGACAGGGGGGTCCTACGAGCAGTACTTC.

The chain combines TRBV7-9 with TRBJ2-3; 8 bases are shared with TRBD1. The trim removed 4 bases at V and 2 bases at J, leaving 5 bases unmatched. Germline CDR1 SEHNR, CDR2 FQNEAQ (reference sequence). CDR3 size: 15 residues. The CDR3 region has the DNA TGTGCCAGCAGCTCCTGGACAGGGACCACAGATACGCAGTATTTT. Its protein product is CASSSWTGTTDTQYF.

The chain links TRBV6-5 to TRBJ2-3; D is ambiguous. The CDR3 covers 13 residues. V was trimmed by 2 bases and J by 5 bases, leaving 8 bases between them. CDR1 MNHEY and CDR2 SVGAGI come from the germline V gene. Written as DNA, the CDR3 is TGTGCCAGCAGTTACCTCCAGGAAGATACGCAGTATTTT. Protein product: CASSYLQEDTQYF.

This chain uses TRBV7-2 with TRBJ2-1; TRBD1 matches 9 bases. The V segment lost 2 bases and the J segment 7 bases; nucleotides outside the gene matches: 12. CDR1 SGHTA and CDR2 FQGNSA come from the germline V gene. The CDR3 length is 17 residues. CDR3 region: CASSLTLQGARRNEQFF. CDR3 in DNA: TGTGCCAGCAGCTTAACCTTACAGGGGGCTCGAAGGAATGAGCAGTTCTTC.

This clone was seen only a few times. This chain uses TRBV9 with TRBJ2-7, with D uncertain. Germline CDR1 is SGDLS and CDR2 is YYNGEE. The CDR3 totals 13 residues. Trimming cost V 0 bases and J 4 bases, with 8 bases left between them. The CDR3 is CASSVGAGYEQYF. The CDR3, as DNA: TGTGCCAGCAGCGTAGGTGCCGGATACGAGCAGTACTTC.

In this sample, this clone turned up a few times. The chain links TRBV6-2 or TRBV6-3 to TRBJ2-4, with D hard to call. The V and J ends lost 5 bases and 6 bases respectively, with 8 bases between them. The CDR3 sequence is 12 residues long. The V gene's germline CDR1 is MNHEY and CDR2 SVGEGT. Here the CDR3 DNA reads TGTGCCAGCAGTAAAGACCCAAACATTCAGTACTTC. Amino acid sequence: CASSKDPNIQYF.

The rearrangement uses TRBV3-1 (or the pseudogene TRBV3-2) and TRBJ1-5; 7 nucleotides align to TRBD1. Per germline, CDR1 LGHDT and CDR2 YNNKEL (reference sequence). The trim removed 2 bases at V and 6 bases at J, leaving 7 bases unmatched. The CDR3 runs to 15 residues. CDR3 coding DNA: TGTGCCAGCAGCCAAACCGGGACAGTCGGTCAGCCCCAGCATTTT. Protein: CASSQTGTVGQPQHF.

This clone was observed a handful of times. The chain recombines TRBV7-8 with TRBJ2-1; 7 positions agree with TRBD2. V shed 2 bases and J 3 bases; nucleotides not matched to a gene: 4. The CDR3 consists of 15 residues. The germline V gene encodes CDR1 SGHVS and CDR2 FQNEAQ. The CDR3 is CASSLWGGGYNEQFF. In DNA form, the CDR3 reads TGTGCCAGCAGCTTATGGGGGGGAGGCTACAATGAGCAGTTCTTC. Full variable domain (rest looked up from reference TRBV7-8 and TRBJ2-1): GAGVSQSPRYKVAKRGQDVALRCDPISGHVSLFWYQQALGQGPEFLTYFQNEAQLDKSGLPSDRFFAERPEGSVSTLKIQRTQQEDSAVYLCASSLWGGGYNEQFFGPGTRLTVL.